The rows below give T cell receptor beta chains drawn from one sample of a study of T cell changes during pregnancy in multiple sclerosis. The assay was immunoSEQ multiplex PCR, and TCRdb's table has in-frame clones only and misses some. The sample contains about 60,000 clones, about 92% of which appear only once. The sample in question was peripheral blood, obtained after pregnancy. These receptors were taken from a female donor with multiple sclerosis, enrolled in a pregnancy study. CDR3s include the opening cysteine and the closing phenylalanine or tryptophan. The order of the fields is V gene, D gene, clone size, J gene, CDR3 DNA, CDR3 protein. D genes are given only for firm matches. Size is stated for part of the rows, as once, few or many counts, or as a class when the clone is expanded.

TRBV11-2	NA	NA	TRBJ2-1	TGTGCCAGCAGCTCAACTCTGAGGGGGAGAGCCCATCAAGAGCAGTTCTTC	CASSSTLRGRAHQEQFF
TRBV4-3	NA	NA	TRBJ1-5	TGCGCCAGCAGCCAAGATCTGAGTCAGCCCCAGCATTTT	CASSQDLSQPQHF
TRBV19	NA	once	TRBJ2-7	TGTGCCAGTAGTATGTCGCGTTCGGGCGAGCAGTACTTC	CASSMSRSGEQYF
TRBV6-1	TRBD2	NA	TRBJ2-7	TGTGCCAGCAGTTCCGGGACTAGGACCTACGAGCAGTACTTC	CASSSGTRTYEQYF
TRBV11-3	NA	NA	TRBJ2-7	TGTGCCAGCAGCTTATCTGGAGCGCAACCCTACGAGCAGTACTTC	CASSLSGAQPYEQYF
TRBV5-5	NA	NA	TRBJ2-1	TGTGCCAGCAGCTTGGATTCGGGGATCTACAATGAGCAGTTCTTC	CASSLDSGIYNEQFF
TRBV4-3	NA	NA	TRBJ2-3	TGCGCCAGCAGCCAAGATCTCGCGGGGAACCCAGATACGCAGTATTTT	CASSQDLAGNPDTQYF
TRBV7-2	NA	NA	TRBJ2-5	TGTGCCAGCAGCGAACAGCGGGTCCTTCACCAAGAGACCCAGTACTTC	CASSEQRVLHQETQYF
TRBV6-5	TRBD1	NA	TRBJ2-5	TGTGCCAGCAGTGGGGACAGGGGTCGACAAGAGACCCAGTACTTC	CASSGDRGRQETQYF
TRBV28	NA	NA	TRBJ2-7	TGTGCCAGCAGTTTAGTACAGGGCCAACACGAGCAGTACTTC	CASSLVQGQHEQYF
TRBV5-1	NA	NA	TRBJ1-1	TGCGCCAGCAGCACTACAGGGTTCAGTGAAGCTTTCTTT	CASSTTGFSEAFF
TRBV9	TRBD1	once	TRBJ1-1	TGTGCCAGCAGCGGAGGGACAGGGGCGGTCACTGAAGCTTTCTTT	CASSGGTGAVTEAFF
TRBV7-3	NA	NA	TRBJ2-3	TGTGCCAGCAGCTTCAGGGGCACAGATACGCAGTATTTT	CASSFRGTDTQYF
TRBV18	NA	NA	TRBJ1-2	TGTGCCAGCTCACCAGGGGCAGGGATTAACTATGGCTACACCTTC	CASSPGAGINYGYTF
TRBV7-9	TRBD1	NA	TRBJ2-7	TGTGCCAGCAGCTTAGTGGGACAGGGGAGAAACGAGCAGTACTTC	CASSLVGQGRNEQYF
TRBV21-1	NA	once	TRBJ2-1	TGTGCCAGCAGCAATAGCGGGACGGCTGGTAATGAGCAGTTCTTC	CASSNSGTAGNEQFF
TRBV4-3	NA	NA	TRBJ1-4	TGCGCCAGCAGCCAAGATCGGGGGGAGGTGGGTGAAAAACTGTTTTTT	CASSQDRGEVGEKLFF
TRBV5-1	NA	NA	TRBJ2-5	TGCGCCAGCAGCTCGGCGGGGGCCCAAGAGACCCAGTACTTC	CASSSAGAQETQYF
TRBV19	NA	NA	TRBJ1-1	TGTGCCAGTAGTATAGAGGGCGTGAACACTGAAGCTTTCTTT	CASSIEGVNTEAFF
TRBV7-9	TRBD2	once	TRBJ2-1	TGTGCCAGCACCCTGACTGGACTAGCACACTACAATGAGCAGTTCTTC	CASTLTGLAHYNEQFF
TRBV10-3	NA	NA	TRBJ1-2	TGTGCCATCAGTGAGCCGCCCCGGGGCTACACCTTC	CAISEPPRGYTF
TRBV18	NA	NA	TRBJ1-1	TGTGCCAGCTCACTCCAATGGACGGGGGGTAACACTGAAGCTTTCTTT	CASSLQWTGGNTEAFF
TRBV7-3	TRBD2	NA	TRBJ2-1	TGTGCCAGCAGCCCACTCGGACTAGCGGGGCATGACTCCTACAATGAGCAGTTCTTC	CASSPLGLAGHDSYNEQFF
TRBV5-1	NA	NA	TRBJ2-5	TGCGCCAGCAGCTTGGCCCAGGGGCCCCCAGAGACCCAGTACTTC	CASSLAQGPPETQYF
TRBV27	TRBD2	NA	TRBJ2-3	TGTGCCAGCAGTCTCGGACTAGCGAGCGATACGCAGTATTTT	CASSLGLASDTQYF
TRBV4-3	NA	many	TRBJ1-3	TGCGCCAGCAGCCCAAATACGCTCCGACAGGTCTCTGGAAACACCATATATTTT	CASSPNTLRQVSGNTIYF
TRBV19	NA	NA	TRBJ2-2	TGTGCCAGTAGTATTAGTTCGAGAGCGAACACCGGGGAGCTGTTTTTT	CASSISSRANTGELFF
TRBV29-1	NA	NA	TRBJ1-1	TGCAGCGTTGAGGGGGGAATGAACACTGAAGCTTTCTTT	CSVEGGMNTEAFF
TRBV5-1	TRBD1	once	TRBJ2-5	TGCGCCAGCAGCCCTAGTCCCGGGACAGGGTCAGGGACCCAGTACTTC	CASSPSPGTGSGTQYF
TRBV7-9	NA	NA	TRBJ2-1	TGTGCCAGCAGCAACCGGGACTCCAATGAGCAGTTCTTC	CASSNRDSNEQFF
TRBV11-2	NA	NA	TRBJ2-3	TGTGCCAGCAGCCCGGGGTGGGATACGCAGTATTTT	CASSPGWDTQYF
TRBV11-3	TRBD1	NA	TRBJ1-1	TGTGCCAGCAGCCTGGACAGGGGGTTAAGGGGTTCTGAAGCTTTCTTT	CASSLDRGLRGSEAFF